This T cell receptor (beta chain) is from a study of T cell changes during pregnancy in multiple sclerosis. Clones were read by immunoSEQ multiplex PCR, and TCRdb kept only the in-frame ones, dropping some. The sample records 50,000 to 75,000 clones, roughly 89% being singletons. This clone came up a few times. This CDR3 contains 16 residues. J was trimmed by 6 bases and V by 3 bases; bases with no gene match: 6. Germline V gene data show CDR1 as MDHEN and CDR2 as SYDVKM. The chain has TRBV28 and TRBJ2-1, with 12 bases identical to TRBD2. The source of this sequence is a female donor in good health, enrolled as a control in a pregnancy study. Here the sequenced sample was peripheral blood, taken in the third trimester of pregnancy. The CDR3 spells CASSFGLAGGRNEQFF. CDR3 DNA: TGTGCCAGCAGTTTCGGGCTAGCGGGAGGGCGCAATGAGCAGTTCTTC.